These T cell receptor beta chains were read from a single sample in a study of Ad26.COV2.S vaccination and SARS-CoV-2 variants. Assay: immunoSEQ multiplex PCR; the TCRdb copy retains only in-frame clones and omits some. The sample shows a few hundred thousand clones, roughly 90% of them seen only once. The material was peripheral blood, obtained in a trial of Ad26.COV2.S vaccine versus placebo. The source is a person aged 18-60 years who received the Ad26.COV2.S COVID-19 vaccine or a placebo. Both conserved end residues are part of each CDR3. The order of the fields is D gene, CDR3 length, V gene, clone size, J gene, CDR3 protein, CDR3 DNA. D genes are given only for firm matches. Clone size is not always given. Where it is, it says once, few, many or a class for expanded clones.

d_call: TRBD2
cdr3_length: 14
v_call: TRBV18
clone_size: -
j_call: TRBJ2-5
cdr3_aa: CASSPVTGGETQYF
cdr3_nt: TGTGCCAGCTCACCCGTGACGGGGGGAGAGACCCAGTACTTC

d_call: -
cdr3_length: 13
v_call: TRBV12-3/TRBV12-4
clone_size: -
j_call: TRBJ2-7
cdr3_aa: CASSKTGSYEQYF
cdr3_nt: TGTGCCAGCAGTAAAACAGGGTCCTACGAGCAGTACTTC

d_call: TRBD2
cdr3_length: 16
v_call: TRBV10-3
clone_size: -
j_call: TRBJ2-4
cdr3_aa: CAISGRSGRGGNIQYF
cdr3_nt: TGTGCCATCAGTGGCCGGAGCGGGAGAGGGGGTAACATTCAGTACTTC

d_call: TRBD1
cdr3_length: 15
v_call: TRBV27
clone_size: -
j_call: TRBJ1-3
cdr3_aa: CASSLSGTAGNTIYF
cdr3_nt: TGTGCCAGCAGTTTATCCGGGACAGCAGGAAACACCATATATTTT

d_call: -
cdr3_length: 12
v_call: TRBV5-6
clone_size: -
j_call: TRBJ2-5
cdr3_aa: CASSREEETQYF
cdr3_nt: TGTGCCAGCAGCCGAGAAGAAGAGACCCAGTACTTC

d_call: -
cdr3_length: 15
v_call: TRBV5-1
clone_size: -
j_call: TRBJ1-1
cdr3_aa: CASSWGWTVNTEAFF
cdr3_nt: TGCGCCAGCAGCTGGGGATGGACAGTAAACACTGAAGCTTTCTTT

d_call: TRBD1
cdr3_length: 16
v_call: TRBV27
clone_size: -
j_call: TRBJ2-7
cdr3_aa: CASSLLNRDRIYEQYF
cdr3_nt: TGTGCCAGCAGTTTATTAAACCGGGACAGGATCTACGAGCAGTACTTC

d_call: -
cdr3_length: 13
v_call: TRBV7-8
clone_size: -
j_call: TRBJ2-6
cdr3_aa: CASIGPGANVLTF
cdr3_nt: TGTGCCAGCATCGGGCCTGGGGCCAACGTCCTGACTTTC

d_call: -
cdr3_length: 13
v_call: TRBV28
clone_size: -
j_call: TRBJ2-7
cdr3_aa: CASRPGAYYEQYF
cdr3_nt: TGTGCCAGCAGGCCTGGGGCGTACTACGAGCAGTACTTC

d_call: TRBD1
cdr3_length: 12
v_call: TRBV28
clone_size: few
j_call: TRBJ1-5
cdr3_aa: CASTTGVQPQHF
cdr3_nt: TGTGCCAGCACCACAGGGGTTCAGCCCCAGCATTTT

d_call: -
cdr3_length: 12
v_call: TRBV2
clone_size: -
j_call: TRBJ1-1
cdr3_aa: CASEAWNTEAFF
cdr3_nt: TGTGCCAGCGAAGCGTGGAACACTGAAGCTTTCTTT

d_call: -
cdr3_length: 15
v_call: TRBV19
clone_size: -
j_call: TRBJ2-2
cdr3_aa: CASSPDARNTGELFF
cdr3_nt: TGTGCCAGTAGTCCTGACGCTAGGAACACCGGGGAGCTGTTTTTT

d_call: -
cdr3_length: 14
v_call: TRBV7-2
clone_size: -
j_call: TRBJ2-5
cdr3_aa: CASSYRLVAETQYF
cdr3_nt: TGTGCCAGCAGTTATAGACTAGTCGCTGAGACCCAGTACTTC

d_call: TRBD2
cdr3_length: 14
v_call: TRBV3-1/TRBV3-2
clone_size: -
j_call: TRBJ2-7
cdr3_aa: CASSEGASGIEQYF
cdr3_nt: TGTGCCAGCAGCGAAGGAGCTAGCGGGATTGAGCAGTACTTC

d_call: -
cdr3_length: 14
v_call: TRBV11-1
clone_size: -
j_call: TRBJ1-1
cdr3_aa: CASSLDNVNTEAFF
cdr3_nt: TGTGCCAGCAGCTTGGACAATGTGAACACTGAAGCTTTCTTT

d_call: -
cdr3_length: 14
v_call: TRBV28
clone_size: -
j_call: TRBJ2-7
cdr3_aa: CASKNRDQAYEQYF
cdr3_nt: TGTGCCAGCAAAAACCGGGACCAAGCCTACGAGCAGTACTTC

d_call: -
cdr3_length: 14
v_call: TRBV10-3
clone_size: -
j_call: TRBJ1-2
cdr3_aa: CAISEPRANYGYTF
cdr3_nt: TGTGCCATCAGTGAGCCCAGGGCTAACTATGGCTACACCTTC

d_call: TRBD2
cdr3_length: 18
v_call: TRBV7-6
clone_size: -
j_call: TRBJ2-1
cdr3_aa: CASSLRGLREGLYNEQFF
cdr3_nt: TGTGCCAGCAGCTTACGGGGCCTCCGGGAGGGCCTCTACAATGAGCAGTTCTTC

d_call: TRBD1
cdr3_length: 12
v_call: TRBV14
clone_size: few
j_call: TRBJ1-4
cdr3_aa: CASSTGAGKLFF
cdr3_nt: TGTGCCAGCAGTACAGGGGCCGGAAAACTGTTTTTT

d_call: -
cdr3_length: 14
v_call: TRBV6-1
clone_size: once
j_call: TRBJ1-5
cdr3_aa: CASSEANRNQPQHF
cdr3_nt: TGTGCCAGCAGTGAAGCCAATAGGAATCAGCCCCAGCATTTT

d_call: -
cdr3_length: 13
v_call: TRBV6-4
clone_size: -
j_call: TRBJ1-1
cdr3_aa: CASRDTPGTEAFF
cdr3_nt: TGTGCCAGCAGAGATACCCCGGGCACTGAAGCTTTCTTT

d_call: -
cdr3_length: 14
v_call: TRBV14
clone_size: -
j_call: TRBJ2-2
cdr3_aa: CASSLLGGAGELFF
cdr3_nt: TGTGCCAGCAGCCTCCTCGGGGGTGCCGGGGAGCTGTTTTTT

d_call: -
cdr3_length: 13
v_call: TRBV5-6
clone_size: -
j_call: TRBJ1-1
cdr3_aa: CASSLEYVTEAFF
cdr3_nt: TGTGCCAGCAGCTTGGAATACGTAACTGAAGCTTTCTTT

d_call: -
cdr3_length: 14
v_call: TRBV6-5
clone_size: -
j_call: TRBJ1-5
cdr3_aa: CASSYSGQGQPQHF
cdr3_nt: TGTGCCAGCAGTTACTCAGGCCAGGGACAGCCCCAGCATTTT

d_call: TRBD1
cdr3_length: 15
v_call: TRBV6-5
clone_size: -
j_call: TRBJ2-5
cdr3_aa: CASSPRQGYQETQYF
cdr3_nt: TGTGCCAGCAGCCCACGACAGGGGTACCAAGAGACCCAGTACTTC

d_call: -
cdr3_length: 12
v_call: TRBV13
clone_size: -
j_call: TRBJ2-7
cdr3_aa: CASSLGLREQYF
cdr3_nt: TGTGCCAGCAGCTTGGGGCTGCGTGAGCAGTACTTC

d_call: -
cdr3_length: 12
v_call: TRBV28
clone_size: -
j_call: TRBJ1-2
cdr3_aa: CASSLLGYGYTF
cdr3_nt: TGTGCCAGCAGTTTGCTGGGGTATGGCTACACCTTC

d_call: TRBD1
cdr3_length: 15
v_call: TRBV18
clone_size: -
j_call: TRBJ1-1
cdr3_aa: CASSPQGQENTEAFF
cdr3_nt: TGTGCCAGCTCACCACAGGGACAGGAGAACACTGAAGCTTTCTTT

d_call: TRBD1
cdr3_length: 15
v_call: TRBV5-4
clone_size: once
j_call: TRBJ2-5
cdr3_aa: CASSSPGQGQETQYF
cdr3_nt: TGTGCCAGCAGCTCTCCGGGACAGGGGCAAGAGACCCAGTACTTC

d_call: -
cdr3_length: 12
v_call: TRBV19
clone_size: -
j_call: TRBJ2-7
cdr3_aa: CASSFRDNEQYF
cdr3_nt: TGTGCCAGTAGCTTCCGGGACAATGAGCAGTACTTC

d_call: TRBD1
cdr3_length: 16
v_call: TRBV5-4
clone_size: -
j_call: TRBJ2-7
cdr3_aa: CASSLAGQGALREQYF
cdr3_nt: TGTGCCAGCAGCTTGGCGGGTCAGGGGGCCCTACGCGAGCAGTACTTC

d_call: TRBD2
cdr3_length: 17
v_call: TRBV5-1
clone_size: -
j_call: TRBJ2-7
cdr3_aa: CASSLASGTSGGYEQYF
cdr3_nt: TGCGCCAGCAGCTTGGCCTCCGGGACTAGCGGGGGCTACGAGCAGTACTTC

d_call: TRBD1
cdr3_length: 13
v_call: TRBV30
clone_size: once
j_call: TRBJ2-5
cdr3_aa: CARGQQDQETQYF
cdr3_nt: TGTGCCCGGGGACAGCAAGACCAAGAGACCCAGTACTTC

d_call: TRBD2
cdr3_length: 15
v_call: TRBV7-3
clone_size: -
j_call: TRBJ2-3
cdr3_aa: CASSHGLAGTDTQYF
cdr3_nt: TGTGCCAGCAGCCACGGACTAGCGGGTACAGATACGCAGTATTTT

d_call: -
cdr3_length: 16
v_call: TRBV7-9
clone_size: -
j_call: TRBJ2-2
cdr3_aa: CASSSGSEGETGELFF
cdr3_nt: TGTGCCAGCAGCTCGGGGAGTGAGGGGGAAACCGGGGAGCTGTTTTTT

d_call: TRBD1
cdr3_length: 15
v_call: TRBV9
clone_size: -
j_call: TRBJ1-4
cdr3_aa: CASSVGQGNNEKLFF
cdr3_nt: TGTGCCAGCAGCGTAGGACAGGGTAATAATGAAAAACTGTTTTTT

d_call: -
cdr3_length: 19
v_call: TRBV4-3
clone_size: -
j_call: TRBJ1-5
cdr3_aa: CASSQEKDKSPPQSQPQHF
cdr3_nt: TGCGCCAGCAGCCAAGAAAAGGACAAGTCCCCCCCACAGAGTCAGCCCCAGCATTTT

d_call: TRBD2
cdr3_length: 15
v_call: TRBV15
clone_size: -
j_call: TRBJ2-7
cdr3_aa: CATSSYPGLAHEQYF
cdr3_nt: TGTGCCACCAGCAGTTATCCGGGACTAGCGCACGAGCAGTACTTC

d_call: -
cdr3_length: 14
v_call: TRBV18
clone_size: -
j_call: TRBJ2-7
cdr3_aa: CASSQSQTSYEQYF
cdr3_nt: TGTGCCAGCTCACAATCCCAGACTTCCTACGAGCAGTACTTC

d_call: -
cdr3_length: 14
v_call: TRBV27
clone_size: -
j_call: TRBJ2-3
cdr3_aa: CASYRSGHADTQYF
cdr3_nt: TGTGCCAGCTATAGAAGCGGTCATGCGGATACGCAGTATTTT

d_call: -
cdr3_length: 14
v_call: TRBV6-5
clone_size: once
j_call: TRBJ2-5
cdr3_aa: CASSYGRSAETQYF
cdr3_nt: TGTGCCAGCAGTTACGGGAGGAGCGCCGAGACCCAGTACTTC

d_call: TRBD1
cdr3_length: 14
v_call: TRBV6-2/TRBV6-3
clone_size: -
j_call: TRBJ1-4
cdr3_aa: CASSRQGTNEKLFF
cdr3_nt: TGTGCCAGCAGCCGACAGGGGACTAATGAAAAACTGTTTTTT

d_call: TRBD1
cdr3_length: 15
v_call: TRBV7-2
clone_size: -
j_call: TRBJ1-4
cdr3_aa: CASSPMGQGPEKLFF
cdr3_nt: TGTGCCAGCAGCCCCATGGGACAGGGCCCTGAAAAACTGTTTTTT

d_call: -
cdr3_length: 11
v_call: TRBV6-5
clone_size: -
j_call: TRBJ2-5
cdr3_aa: CASRKKETQYF
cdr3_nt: TGTGCCAGCAGGAAAAAAGAGACCCAGTACTTC

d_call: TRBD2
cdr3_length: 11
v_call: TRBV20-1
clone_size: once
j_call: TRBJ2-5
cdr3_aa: CTGLAEETQYF
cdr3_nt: TGCACCGGACTAGCAGAAGAGACCCAGTACTTC

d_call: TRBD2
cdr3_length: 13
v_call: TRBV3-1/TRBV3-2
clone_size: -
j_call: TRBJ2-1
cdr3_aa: CASSQDESGREFF
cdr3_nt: TGTGCCAGCAGCCAAGATGAAAGCGGGAGGGAGTTCTTC

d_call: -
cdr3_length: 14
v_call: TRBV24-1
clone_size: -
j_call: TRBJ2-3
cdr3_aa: CATSDSGTVNTQYF
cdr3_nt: TGTGCCACCAGTGACTCCGGGACGGTCAATACGCAGTATTTT

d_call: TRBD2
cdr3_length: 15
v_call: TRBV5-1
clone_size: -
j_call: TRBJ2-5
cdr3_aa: CASSASGSPGETQYF
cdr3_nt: TGCGCCAGCAGCGCTAGCGGGAGCCCAGGGGAGACCCAGTACTTC

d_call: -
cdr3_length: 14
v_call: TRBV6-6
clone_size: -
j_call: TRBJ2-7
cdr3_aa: CASSYSRLGDEQYF
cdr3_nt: TGTGCCAGCAGTTACTCGAGGCTGGGCGACGAGCAGTACTTC

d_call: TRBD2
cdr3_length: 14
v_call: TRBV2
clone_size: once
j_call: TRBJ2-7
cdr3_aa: CASSLAGGPHEQYF
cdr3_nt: TGTGCCAGCAGTTTGGCGGGAGGGCCCCACGAGCAGTACTTC

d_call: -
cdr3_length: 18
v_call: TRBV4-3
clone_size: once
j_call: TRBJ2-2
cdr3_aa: CASSQDSPDSANPGELFF
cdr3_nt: TGCGCCAGCAGCCAAGATTCCCCGGACAGTGCCAATCCCGGGGAGCTGTTTTTT

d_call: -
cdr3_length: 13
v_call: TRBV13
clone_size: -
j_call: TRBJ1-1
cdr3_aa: CASSLVRNTEAFF
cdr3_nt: TGTGCCAGCAGCTTAGTGCGTAACACTGAAGCTTTCTTT

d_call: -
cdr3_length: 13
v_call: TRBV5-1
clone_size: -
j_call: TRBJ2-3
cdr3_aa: CASSSSFPDTQYF
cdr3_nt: TGCGCCAGCAGCTCTAGCTTTCCAGATACGCAGTATTTT

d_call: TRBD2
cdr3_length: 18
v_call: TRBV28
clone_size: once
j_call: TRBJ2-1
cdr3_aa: CASSTGIIAGGPDNEQFF
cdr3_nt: TGTGCCAGCAGTACCGGGATAATAGCGGGAGGGCCGGACAATGAGCAGTTCTTC

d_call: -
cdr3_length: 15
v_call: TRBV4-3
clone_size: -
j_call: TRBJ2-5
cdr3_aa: CASSQGYGTQETQYF
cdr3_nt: TGCGCCAGCAGCCAAGGGTACGGGACCCAAGAGACCCAGTACTTC